This T cell receptor beta chain was observed in a study of T cell repertoires in cytomegalovirus infection. From the reads, TCRdb called clonotypes with MiXCR, one entry per CDR3 protein. Here the sample spans approximately 700,000 distinct CDR3 sequences, 35% being singletons. This clonotype appeared many times. One end of the junction varies from germline; a read error may be responsible. The CDR3 spans 13 residues. The specimen sequenced was PBMCs. This TCR was sampled from a human donor in good health (CMV status not recorded). Some clones in this sample may be carry-over from other donors' samples. This chain joins TRBV12-3 or TRBV12-4 and TRBJ1-5; 7 nucleotides agree with TRBD1. The CDR3 bases are TGTGCCAGCAGAGGGGACAGCAGTCAGCCCCAGCATTTT. Residues: CASRGDSSQPQHF.